The 9 T cell receptor beta chains below all came from one sample that was sequenced in a study of Graves' ophthalmopathy and Graves' hyperthyroidism. Investigators amplified TCR beta CDR3 regions from RNA transcripts. A first-round RT-PCR used HTBI primers, followed by a second-round multiplex PCR. Each CDR3 protein gets one entry after TCRdb re-called the multiplex PCR reads with MiXCR. The sample lists 900,000 to 1,200,000 distinct CDR3 sequences; roughly 35% were seen once. Sequencing was done on a sample of peripheral blood or thyroid tissue (not recorded which). Receptor source: an adult man with Graves' hyperthyroidism.

The table lists this clonotype with many counts. The chain employs TRBV10-3 and TRBJ1-2; a possible D gene is TRBD1 (5 bases). The CDR3 extends over 13 amino acids. CDR1 is ENHRY and CDR2 is SYGVKD in the germline V gene. V lost 11 bases to trimming and J lost 2 bases, with 15 bases between them. CDR3: CAVGADKNYGYTF. The CDR3 nucleotides are TGTGCCGTTGGGGCGGATAAAAACTATGGCTACACCTTC.

Ten or more counts support this clonotype. The CDR3 reads CSARSFLGKTEAFF. DNA of the CDR3: TGCAGTGCTAGGAGCTTTTTGGGGAAAACTGAAGCTTTCTTT. J is TRBJ1-1 and V is TRBV20-1; no clear D. The ends were cut back, 3 bases at V and 5 bases at J, with 16 bases in the middle. CDR1 is DFQATT and CDR2 is SNEGSKA in the germline V gene (reference sequence). The CDR3 is made up of 14 amino acids.

The J gene is TRBJ2-5, the V gene TRBV7-9; D call uncertain. Deletions cut 5 bases from V and 4 bases from J, with 20 bases between. The CDR3 extends over 16 amino acids. CDR1 and CDR2 (germline): SEHNR, FQNEAQ (reference sequence). The CDR3 region has the DNA TGTGCCAGCAGCCGGGCTCGTGGGAACAGCCGAGAGACCCAGTACTTC. This gives the protein CASSRARGNSRETQYF.

Notes on this clonotype: A much larger clone is a single base away; this may be a read error. This chain joins TRBV20-1 and TRBJ1-3, with D tentatively TRBD1 (5 bases). The germline V gene has CDR1 DFQATT and CDR2 SNEGSKA (reference sequence). CDR3 length: 14 residues. V lost 1 base, J lost 1 base, and 8 bases lay in between. The CDR3 is CSARGAGSGNTIYF. The CDR3 coding sequence is TGCAGTGCTAGAGGTGCAGGGTCTGGAAACACCATATATTTT.

Many counts were recorded for this clonotype. The chain joins TRBV7-2 to TRBJ2-7, with D possibly matching TRBD1 (5 bases). This CDR3 has 17 residues. Trimming took off 8 bases at V and 6 bases at J, with 29 bases between the two ends. Germline CDR1 SGHTA, CDR2 FQGNSA. DNA of the CDR3: TGTGCCAGCGTTAGCAATTCATTGGGGCCTGAGGTTGGCGAGCAGTACTTC. Residues: CASVSNSLGPEVGEQYF.

This clonotype was detected a few times. A much bigger clone sits one base away, suggesting this may be a read error. The V and J genes are TRBV6-2 or TRBV6-3 and TRBJ1-5; the D is unclear. CDR3 length: 12 residues. Germline values: CDR1 MNHEY, CDR2 SVGEGT. The germline V and J ends were trimmed by 2 bases and 6 bases, with 5 bases remaining between them. Here the CDR3 DNA reads TGTGCCAGCAGTTACCGGGCTCAGCCCCAGCATTTT. Its translation: CASSYRAQPQHF.

In this sample, this clonotype turned up once. This chain connects TRBV5-1 to TRBJ1-1; 8 bases map to TRBD1. This CDR3 spans 13 amino acids. The ends lost 7 bases at V and 6 bases at J; junction bases unmatched: 8. Germline V gene lookup returns CDR1 SGHRS and CDR2 YFSETQ. This chain's CDR3 is CASADRGTAEAFF. The CDR3 nucleotides are TGCGCCAGCGCTGACAGGGGAACCGCTGAAGCTTTCTTT.

This sequence joins TRBV10-1 and TRBJ1-6, with D perhaps TRBD1 (5 bases). CDR1 is WNHNN and CDR2 is SYGVQD in the germline V gene (reference sequence). Trimming took off 1 base at V and 0 bases at J, with 13 bases between the two ends. The CDR3 is made up of 18 amino acids. The CDR3 DNA reads as TGCGCCAGCAGTGAGTTCAGGGATGTCAGCTCCTATAATTCACCCCTCCACTTT. It is translated as CASSEFRDVSSYNSPLHF.

V usage is TRBV18 and J usage is TRBJ2-6; D is undetermined. The CDR3 runs to 14 residues. Trimming took off 4 bases at V and 3 bases at J, with 7 bases between the two ends. Germline V gene sequence: CDR1 KGHSH, CDR2 LQKENI. CDR3 in DNA: TGTGCCAGCTCACAAAGAGGTGGGGCCAACGTCCTGACTTTC. This translates into CASSQRGGANVLTF.